Listed here are 15 T cell receptor beta chains from one sample, sequenced in a study of cytomegalovirus exposure and HLA in healthy donors. 13 Jbeta primers and 60 Vbeta primers were used for the PCR. Using immunoSEQ multiplex PCR, the repertoire was profiled, and TCRdb retains in-frame clones only, with some absent. The table records more than 95,000 clones, approximately 80% of them present only once. The sequencing sample was made of PBMCs. These receptors were taken from a young woman in good health and CMV-seropositive.

This clone appeared once. The chain recombines TRBV30 with TRBJ1-6; D call uncertain. The CDR3 runs to 13 residues. The germline V and J ends were trimmed by 3 bases and 9 bases, with 12 bases remaining between them. Germline assignment: CDR1 GTSNPN and CDR2 SVGIG (reference sequence). This chain's CDR3 is CAWRLLGSSPLHF. The CDR3 DNA reads TGTGCCTGGAGACTCCTAGGTAGTTCACCCCTCCACTTT. Drawing the rest from reference TRBV30 and TRBJ1-6, the complete variable domain is SQTIHQWPATLVQPVGSPLSLECTVEGTSNPNLYWYRQAAGRGLQLLFYSVGIGQISSEVPQNLSASRPQDRQFILSSKKLLLSDSGFYLCAWRLLGSSPLHFGNGTRLTVT.

The rearrangement uses TRBV2 and TRBJ2-7; D is perhaps TRBD1 (5 bases). Per the germline V gene, CDR1 is SNHLY and CDR2 is FYNNEI. The CDR3 runs to 12 residues. Trimming left V 4 bases short and J 4 bases short, with 8 bases between. CDR3 sequence reads: CASSGGLYEQYF. DNA of the CDR3: TGTGCCAGCAGTGGGGGCCTTTACGAGCAGTACTTC.

This rearrangement joins TRBV5-4 to TRBJ1-3; 7 bases align to TRBD1. The V gene's germline CDR1 is SGHNT and CDR2 YYREEE (reference sequence). V shed 0 bases, J shed 7 bases, and the junction held 7 bases outside the gene matches. This CDR3 contains 15 residues. The CDR3 spells CASSLAPPTGNTIYF. DNA for the CDR3: TGTGCCAGCAGCTTGGCCCCCCCGACAGGGAACACCATATATTTT.

The V gene is TRBV9, the J gene TRBJ1-5; D not certain. The CDR3 extends over 15 amino acids. Germline-derived CDR1 and CDR2 are SGDLS and YYNGEE. Trimming removed 0 bases from V and 1 base from J, with 8 bases in between. Here the CDR3 reads CASSVETNSNQPQHF. The CDR3 DNA sequence: TGTGCCAGCAGCGTAGAGACTAACAGCAATCAGCCCCAGCATTTT.

This rearrangement joins TRBV2 to TRBJ1-2, with D perhaps TRBD1 (6 bases). This CDR3 has 14 residues. Trimming removed 1 base at V and 4 bases at J, with 10 bases between. Germline V CDR1 and CDR2: SNHLY, FYNNEI. The CDR3 reads CASSEDGDTYGYTF. For the CDR3, the DNA is TGTGCCAGCAGTGAAGATGGGGACACCTATGGCTACACCTTC.

This clone was picked up a small number of times. This chain connects TRBV5-6 to TRBJ2-7; 10 bases line up with TRBD2. The CDR3 runs 15 residues. The V gene end was trimmed by 4 bases and the J gene end by 5 bases; junction bases not matched to a gene: 9. Germline V CDR1 and CDR2: SGHDT, YYEEEE. The CDR3 protein is CASSLLLAGAHEQYF. CDR3 sequence (DNA): TGTGCCAGCAGCCTACTCCTAGCGGGAGCCCACGAGCAGTACTTC.

The CDR3: CASSPDVGVPQPQHF. The CDR3 DNA follows: TGTGCCAGCAGCCCGGACGTAGGGGTTCCTCAGCCCCAGCATTTT. The rearrangement links TRBV7-8 to TRBJ1-5; a possible D gene is TRBD1 (5 bases). Trimming removed 5 bases at V and 6 bases at J, with 17 bases between. The CDR3 has 15 amino acids. In germline, CDR1 is SGHVS, CDR2 FQNEAQ.

The gene calls are TRBV21-1 and TRBJ1-1; TRBD1, as called in the table, went unchecked against the DNA. TRBV21-1 is listed as a pseudogene. The CDR3 runs 15 residues. The CDR3 sequence is CASSKLVRPNTEAFF. The CDR3 DNA is TGTGCCAGCAGCAAATTAGTCAGGCCGAACACTGAAGCTTTCTTT.

The gene calls are TRBV6-5 and TRBJ1-2; no reliable D call. Germline V gene data show CDR1 as MNHEY and CDR2 as SVGAGI. The CDR3 contains 13 residues. V gave up 6 bases and J gave up 2 bases, with 10 bases separating them. The CDR3 loop is CASSPGLNYGYTF. The DNA for the CDR3 is TGTGCCAGCAGCCCTGGGCTGAACTATGGCTACACCTTC.

The chain uses TRBV5-1 and TRBJ2-5; 7 bases match TRBD2. Per the germline V gene, CDR1 is SGHRS and CDR2 is YFSETQ. The CDR3 loop spans 15 amino acids. Germline trimming cut 1 base from V and 4 bases from J; bases unmatched to any gene: 7. CDR3 residues: CASSLTAPGGETQYF. Here the CDR3 DNA reads TGCGCCAGCAGCTTGACGGCGCCGGGGGGAGAGACCCAGTACTTC.

A single count supports this clone. The chain combines TRBV19 with TRBJ2-7; D is unclear. Germline V gene sequence: CDR1 LNHDA, CDR2 SQIVND (reference sequence). This CDR3 has 14 amino acids. V was shortened by 1 base and J by 3 bases, with 10 bases between the two germline ends. CDR3 amino acids: CASSIGPANYEQYF. The CDR3 DNA follows: TGTGCCAGTAGTATAGGTCCAGCGAACTACGAGCAGTACTTC.

The chain uses TRBV19 and TRBJ2-7; possibly TRBD2 for D (5 bases). V lost 4 bases and J 3 bases, leaving 7 bases between the germline ends. CDR3 length: 12 amino acids. Germline V gene lookup returns CDR1 LNHDA and CDR2 SQIVND (reference sequence). The CDR3 DNA follows: TGTGCCAGTAGTAACGGGGTCTACGAGCAGTACTTC. Translated: CASSNGVYEQYF.

This sequence joins TRBV27 and TRBJ2-3, with D possibly TRBD2 on 5 matching bases. The CDR3 loop spans 15 amino acids. Germline CDR1 reads MNHEY; CDR2 reads SMNVEV (reference sequence). The V gene lost 8 bases and the J gene lost 2 bases, with 17 bases spanning the gap. CDR3 in amino acids: CASRLSAAATDTQYF. The CDR3 DNA follows: TGTGCCAGCCGCCTCTCAGCGGCCGCCACAGATACGCAGTATTTT.

The rearrangement joins TRBV28 to TRBJ1-1; 9 bases fit TRBD1. With V trimmed by 2 bases and J by 2 bases, 9 bases remained unmatched. The germline CDR1 and CDR2 sequences are MDHEN and SYDVKM. CDR3 size: 17 residues. Here the CDR3 DNA reads TGTGCCAGCAGTTTAAGGACAGGGGCCCTTTCAAACACTGAAGCTTTCTTT. It codes for CASSLRTGALSNTEAFF.

In this sample, this clone turned up a few times. The chain is built from TRBV9 and TRBJ1-3; tentatively, D is TRBD1 (5 bases). V lost 4 bases and J lost 0, with 26 bases in between. Germline values: CDR1 SGDLS, CDR2 YYNGEE. The CDR3 length is 20 residues. The CDR3 DNA reads as TGTGCCAGCAGCTGGTTCTGGGACTGCCAGCGGCCACACTCTGGAAACACCATATATTTT. Translated, it gives CASSWFWDCQRPHSGNTIYF.